The rows below give T cell receptor beta chains drawn from one sample of a study of T cell changes during pregnancy in multiple sclerosis. Using immunoSEQ multiplex PCR, the repertoire was profiled, and TCRdb retains in-frame clones only, with some absent. The table records 50,000 or so clones, around 92% of them present only once. Sample: peripheral blood, taken in the third trimester of pregnancy. All receptors come from a female donor with multiple sclerosis, enrolled in a pregnancy study. Both conserved end residues are trimmed from each CDR3.

j_gene: TRBJ1-1; v_gene: TRBV13; CDR3aa: ASSLSAEAF
j_gene: TRBJ1-3; v_gene: TRBV7-9; CDR3aa: ASSPQDRDRNTIY
j_gene: TRBJ2-3; v_gene: TRBV29-1; CDR3aa: SVRLAGVGDTQY
j_gene: TRBJ2-7; v_gene: TRBV21-1; CDR3aa: ASLPVHERYEQY
j_gene: TRBJ2-7; v_gene: TRBV5-4; CDR3aa: ASSSGQQSSSYEQY
j_gene: TRBJ1-3; v_gene: TRBV13; CDR3aa: ASSLEVEPKRLSDTIY
j_gene: TRBJ1-2; v_gene: TRBV25-1; CDR3aa: ASSNLLSGNGYT
j_gene: TRBJ2-1; v_gene: TRBV29-1; CDR3aa: SVEGVPGRNEQF
j_gene: TRBJ2-3; v_gene: TRBV5-1; CDR3aa: ASSKVAIEGDTQY
j_gene: TRBJ1-3; v_gene: TRBV9; CDR3aa: ASSVSGDLGNTIY
j_gene: TRBJ2-2; v_gene: TRBV2; CDR3aa: ASRGLAGGPATGELF
j_gene: TRBJ1-1; v_gene: TRBV28; CDR3aa: ASSNPSTEAF
j_gene: TRBJ1-1; v_gene: TRBV5-1; CDR3aa: ASSLEAGFNTEAF
j_gene: TRBJ2-7; v_gene: TRBV7-9; CDR3aa: ASSPNRGSHNYEQY
j_gene: TRBJ2-4; v_gene: TRBV28; CDR3aa: ASSLEGTGDKDIQY
j_gene: TRBJ2-5; v_gene: TRBV18; CDR3aa: ASSPRETQY
j_gene: TRBJ1-1; v_gene: TRBV29-1; CDR3aa: SVDRMNTEAF
j_gene: TRBJ2-7; v_gene: TRBV4-1; CDR3aa: ASSQDYSRGSGRGYEQY
j_gene: TRBJ1-3; v_gene: TRBV27; CDR3aa: ASSASGIGGNTIY
j_gene: TRBJ2-7; v_gene: TRBV7-9; CDR3aa: ASSSLRAGVYLQY
j_gene: TRBJ2-2; v_gene: TRBV7-2; CDR3aa: ASSSYPRAGAANTGELF
j_gene: TRBJ1-1; v_gene: TRBV15; CDR3aa: ATSKVRAMNTEAF
j_gene: TRBJ2-1; v_gene: TRBV11-1; CDR3aa: ASSLGSSGSQDEQF
j_gene: TRBJ1-1; v_gene: TRBV19; CDR3aa: ASSLLQGATEAF
j_gene: TRBJ2-2; v_gene: TRBV5-1; CDR3aa: ASSLTGGVTGELF
j_gene: TRBJ2-7; v_gene: TRBV2; CDR3aa: ASSVWTGREQY
j_gene: TRBJ2-1; v_gene: TRBV29-1; CDR3aa: SVDGRGWISEQF
j_gene: TRBJ1-1; v_gene: TRBV27; CDR3aa: ASSSRGGTEAF
j_gene: TRBJ2-5; v_gene: TRBV6-6; CDR3aa: ASRAGAAQY
j_gene: TRBJ1-5; v_gene: TRBV25-1; CDR3aa: ASSESGTGSSNQPQH
j_gene: TRBJ2-3; v_gene: TRBV11-1; CDR3aa: ASSHLTGTDTQY
j_gene: TRBJ2-3; v_gene: TRBV4-3; CDR3aa: ASSQDSGASDTQY
j_gene: TRBJ1-1; v_gene: TRBV2; CDR3aa: ASIQRRTGSRNTEAF
j_gene: TRBJ2-1; v_gene: TRBV6-5; CDR3aa: ASSYSKAGRRNEQF
j_gene: TRBJ2-7; v_gene: TRBV10-3; CDR3aa: AIARGQTAPDEQY
j_gene: TRBJ2-7; v_gene: TRBV29-1; CDR3aa: SVGRTGTGLYEQY
j_gene: TRBJ2-5; v_gene: TRBV25-1; CDR3aa: ASSELGGERYETQY
j_gene: TRBJ2-3; v_gene: TRBV19; CDR3aa: ASSPSGLAAGAYTQY
j_gene: TRBJ2-7; v_gene: TRBV4-1; CDR3aa: ASSQVPGFVYEQY